This T cell receptor beta chain was recorded in a study of T cells in Graves' hyperthyroidism and ophthalmopathy. V gave up 3 bases and J gave up 6 bases, with 8 bases separating them. This CDR3 has 13 amino acids. Graves' hyperthyroidism without ophthalmopathy progression within 18 months was termed stable. RNA transcripts gave rise to amplified TCR beta CDR3 regions. In the first-round RT-PCR of the TCR CDR3, the HTBI primer set was used. A single record per CDR3 protein comes from TCRdb applying MiXCR to the multiplex PCR reads. The sample lists around 600,000 distinct CDR3 sequences, 15% to 19% occurring once.

Sequencing input: blood. The receptor comes from a woman in her twenties or thirties with Graves' hyperthyroidism. The chain carries TRBV12-3 or TRBV12-4 and TRBJ2-2, with D uncertain. The CDR3 is CASSLASPGELFF. The CDR3 nucleotides read TGTGCCAGCAGTTTGGCAAGCCCCGGGGAGCTGTTTTTT.